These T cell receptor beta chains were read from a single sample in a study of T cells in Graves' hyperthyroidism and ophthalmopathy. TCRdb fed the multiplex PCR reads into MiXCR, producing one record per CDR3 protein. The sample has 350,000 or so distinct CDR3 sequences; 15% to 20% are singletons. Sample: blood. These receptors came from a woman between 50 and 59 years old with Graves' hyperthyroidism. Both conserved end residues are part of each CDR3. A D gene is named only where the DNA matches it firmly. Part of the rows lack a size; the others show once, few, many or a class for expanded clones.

CDR3 DNA: TGCGCCAGCAGTGAGCATAGAGGGGAGCTGTTTTTT
CDR3 protein: CASSEHRGELFF
D gene: -
clone size: few
J gene: TRBJ2-2
V gene: TRBV10-1

CDR3 DNA: TGTGCCAGCAGCCCTCCGGGACTAGCGGGGGAAAACATTCAGTACTTC
CDR3 protein: CASSPPGLAGENIQYF
D gene: TRBD2
clone size: many
J gene: TRBJ2-4
V gene: TRBV7-8

CDR3 DNA: TGTGCCAGCAGTTTATCGTACGGCAGTTATGGCTACACCTTC
CDR3 protein: CASSLSYGSYGYTF
D gene: -
clone size: few
J gene: TRBJ1-2
V gene: TRBV27

CDR3 DNA: TGTGCCAGCAGTTACTCGACAGCCTATGGCTACACCTTC
CDR3 protein: CASSYSTAYGYTF
D gene: -
clone size: few
J gene: TRBJ1-2
V gene: TRBV6-2/TRBV6-3

CDR3 DNA: TGTGCCAGCAGCTTAGAGGTCTCTAAGACCGGGGAGCTGTTTTTT
CDR3 protein: CASSLEVSKTGELFF
D gene: -
clone size: few
J gene: TRBJ2-2
V gene: TRBV7-2

CDR3 DNA: TGTGCCAGTAGTATAGACGGGGGAGTTGATTCTAATGAGCAGTTCTTC
CDR3 protein: CASSIDGGVDSNEQFF
D gene: -
clone size: -
J gene: TRBJ2-1
V gene: TRBV19

CDR3 DNA: TGTGCCAGCAGTGCCCCGCCGGGGGGCGGGACCGGGGAGCTGTTTTTT
CDR3 protein: CASSAPPGGGTGELFF
D gene: -
clone size: -
J gene: TRBJ2-2
V gene: TRBV5-4

CDR3 DNA: TGTGCCAGCAGTTACTCGGTCGGGGGAAGCAATGAGCAGTTCTTC
CDR3 protein: CASSYSVGGSNEQFF
D gene: -
clone size: -
J gene: TRBJ2-1
V gene: TRBV6-6

CDR3 DNA: TGCAGCGCCGGGGGGAATAAAAACATTCAGTACTTC
CDR3 protein: CSAGGNKNIQYF
D gene: TRBD2
clone size: once
J gene: TRBJ2-4
V gene: TRBV29-1

CDR3 DNA: TGCAGTGCTAATCAAGGGGGGACTGAAGCTTTCTTT
CDR3 protein: CSANQGGTEAFF
D gene: -
clone size: many
J gene: TRBJ1-1
V gene: TRBV20-1

CDR3 DNA: TGTGCCATCAGTGCTGGGTTTGACTACACCTTC
CDR3 protein: CAISAGFDYTF
D gene: -
clone size: few
J gene: TRBJ1-2
V gene: TRBV10-3

CDR3 DNA: TGTGCTAGCAGCTCGACAGTGGGAGTTGGGGAGACCCAGTACTTC
CDR3 protein: CASSSTVGVGETQYF
D gene: -
clone size: many
J gene: TRBJ2-5
V gene: TRBV7-7

CDR3 DNA: TGCGCCAGCTCTCCTCCCGGGGGGGCCCAAGAGACCCAGCACTTC
CDR3 protein: CASSPPGGAQETQHF
D gene: TRBD2
clone size: once
J gene: TRBJ2-5
V gene: TRBV5-1

CDR3 DNA: TGTGCCAGCTCACCAGCCGGACATAGCTTGGATAGCAATCAGCCCCAGCATTTT
CDR3 protein: CASSPAGHSLDSNQPQHF
D gene: -
clone size: few
J gene: TRBJ1-5
V gene: TRBV18

CDR3 DNA: TGTGCCAGCAGGGACAGGGTAGAGCAGCCCCAGCATTTT
CDR3 protein: CASRDRVEQPQHF
D gene: TRBD1
clone size: -
J gene: TRBJ1-5
V gene: TRBV6-4

CDR3 DNA: TGTGCCAGCAGTGGCGGACAGGACACGAACACCGGGGAGCTGTTTTTT
CDR3 protein: CASSGGQDTNTGELFF
D gene: TRBD1
clone size: -
J gene: TRBJ2-2
V gene: TRBV12-3/TRBV12-4

CDR3 DNA: TGTGCCAGCAGCTTGTCGCAGGGGCAGAATGAGCAGTTCTTC
CDR3 protein: CASSLSQGQNEQFF
D gene: -
clone size: many
J gene: TRBJ2-1
V gene: TRBV7-9

CDR3 DNA: TGTGCCAGCAGCTTAGAAGGTTCTGGCTATGGCTACACCTTC
CDR3 protein: CASSLEGSGYGYTF
D gene: -
clone size: many
J gene: TRBJ1-2
V gene: TRBV13

CDR3 DNA: TGTGCCAGCAGTGAAAGGGGCGGGGGAGATACGCAGTATTTT
CDR3 protein: CASSERGGGDTQYF
D gene: TRBD2
clone size: -
J gene: TRBJ2-3
V gene: TRBV6-1

CDR3 DNA: TGTGCCAGCAGGAAACAGGGGGCTAACACTGAAGCTTTCTTT
CDR3 protein: CASRKQGANTEAFF
D gene: TRBD1
clone size: -
J gene: TRBJ1-1
V gene: TRBV7-9

CDR3 DNA: TGTGCCAGCAGCTTCGCTTCGCAAGAGACCCAGTACTTC
CDR3 protein: CASSFASQETQYF
D gene: -
clone size: many
J gene: TRBJ2-5
V gene: TRBV7-8

CDR3 DNA: TGCAGTGCCAGACCCAAGACTGGCAATCAGCCCCAGCATTTT
CDR3 protein: CSARPKTGNQPQHF
D gene: -
clone size: few
J gene: TRBJ1-5
V gene: TRBV20-1

CDR3 DNA: TGTGCCAGCTCACCGTCGACACCTAGTCCTGGCTACACCTTC
CDR3 protein: CASSPSTPSPGYTF
D gene: -
clone size: many
J gene: TRBJ1-2
V gene: TRBV18

CDR3 DNA: TGTGCCAGCATGTGGCAGGGGACTACCGAAGAGACCCAGTACTTC
CDR3 protein: CASMWQGTTEETQYF
D gene: -
clone size: -
J gene: TRBJ2-5
V gene: TRBV12-3/TRBV12-4

CDR3 DNA: TGCAGTGCTCATTCGGTGGGGGAGTACAATGAGCAGTTCTTC
CDR3 protein: CSAHSVGEYNEQFF
D gene: -
clone size: -
J gene: TRBJ2-1
V gene: TRBV20-1

CDR3 DNA: TGCAGCGTAAGGATAGGGAACTATGGCTACACCTTC
CDR3 protein: CSVRIGNYGYTF
D gene: -
clone size: few
J gene: TRBJ1-2
V gene: TRBV29-1

CDR3 DNA: TGTGCCAGCAGTGAACCAGCGGGGGGTTACAATGAGCAGTTCTTC
CDR3 protein: CASSEPAGGYNEQFF
D gene: TRBD2
clone size: many
J gene: TRBJ2-1
V gene: TRBV2

CDR3 DNA: TGTGCCAGCAGGGCGCCCCAGGACGCCCAGGAGACCCAGTACTTC
CDR3 protein: CASRAPQDAQETQYF
D gene: -
clone size: many
J gene: TRBJ2-5
V gene: TRBV2

CDR3 DNA: TGTGCCAGCCAGGGCTCTGGAAACACCATATATTTT
CDR3 protein: CASQGSGNTIYF
D gene: -
clone size: few
J gene: TRBJ1-3
V gene: TRBV27

CDR3 DNA: TGTGCCAGCAGTGAGGGGCGGGAGACCCAGTACTTC
CDR3 protein: CASSEGRETQYF
D gene: -
clone size: few
J gene: TRBJ2-5
V gene: TRBV2

CDR3 DNA: TGTGCCAGCAGTTCACCAGGCTCCTTTGGGACTGAAGCTTTCTTT
CDR3 protein: CASSSPGSFGTEAFF
D gene: -
clone size: many
J gene: TRBJ1-1
V gene: TRBV6-1

CDR3 DNA: TGTGCCAGCAGTTACTCGAGGCCGTGGACACGCCTTTACCTGAACACTGAAGCTTTCTTT
CDR3 protein: CASSYSRPWTRLYLNTEAFF
D gene: -
clone size: -
J gene: TRBJ1-1
V gene: TRBV6-5

CDR3 DNA: TGTGCCAGCGGGGTCGGTCCTATATTTAACTATGGCTACACCTTC
CDR3 protein: CASGVGPIFNYGYTF
D gene: -
clone size: -
J gene: TRBJ1-2
V gene: TRBV9

CDR3 DNA: TGTGCCAGCAGCCCGGGCGACGGTGAAGCTTTCTTT
CDR3 protein: CASSPGDGEAFF
D gene: -
clone size: few
J gene: TRBJ1-1
V gene: TRBV9

CDR3 DNA: TGTGCCAGCTCACCCGGGACAGGGGGGACCACCTACGAGCAGTACTTC
CDR3 protein: CASSPGTGGTTYEQYF
D gene: TRBD1
clone size: many
J gene: TRBJ2-7
V gene: TRBV18

CDR3 DNA: TGTGCCAGCAGTTTAGTCATCCCCGGGACAGGGCTAAGAGGGAGCAATCAGCCCCAGCATTTT
CDR3 protein: CASSLVIPGTGLRGSNQPQHF
D gene: TRBD1
clone size: few
J gene: TRBJ1-5
V gene: TRBV12-3/TRBV12-4

CDR3 DNA: TGTGCCAGCTCAAGTGGAGCGGGAGCTAACACCGGGGAGCTGTTTTTT
CDR3 protein: CASSSGAGANTGELFF
D gene: TRBD2
clone size: -
J gene: TRBJ2-2
V gene: TRBV18

CDR3 DNA: TGTGCCAGCGCGGACAGACTCAATCAGCCCCAGCATTTT
CDR3 protein: CASADRLNQPQHF
D gene: -
clone size: -
J gene: TRBJ1-5
V gene: TRBV3-1

CDR3 DNA: TGTGCCAGTGCCCTGGACAGCGATCAGCCCCAGCATTTT
CDR3 protein: CASALDSDQPQHF
D gene: -
clone size: many
J gene: TRBJ1-5
V gene: TRBV28

CDR3 DNA: TGTGCCAGCAGACCCCTGACAGGGCTGAACTATGGCTACACCTTC
CDR3 protein: CASRPLTGLNYGYTF
D gene: TRBD1
clone size: -
J gene: TRBJ1-2
V gene: TRBV28

CDR3 DNA: TGTGCCAGCAGGCAGGGACAGGGGGTAGCTTCACCCCTCCACTTT
CDR3 protein: CASRQGQGVASPLHF
D gene: TRBD1
clone size: many
J gene: TRBJ1-6
V gene: TRBV12-3/TRBV12-4

CDR3 DNA: TGTGCCAGCAGTTCGGACAGGGCCTGGGTCGAGCAGTACTTC
CDR3 protein: CASSSDRAWVEQYF
D gene: TRBD1
clone size: few
J gene: TRBJ2-7
V gene: TRBV28

CDR3 DNA: TGTGCCAGCAGCCGAGGGCCTAGCGATATTTCCTACGAGCAGTACTTC
CDR3 protein: CASSRGPSDISYEQYF
D gene: -
clone size: many
J gene: TRBJ2-7
V gene: TRBV3-1

CDR3 DNA: TGCGCCAGCAGCTTGGGGATTAGCGGGGGGGCCCGAGATACGCAGTATTTT
CDR3 protein: CASSLGISGGARDTQYF
D gene: TRBD2
clone size: few
J gene: TRBJ2-3
V gene: TRBV5-1

CDR3 DNA: TGTGCCAGCAGCTCCCTTGGGGCCGACCTCCACTTT
CDR3 protein: CASSSLGADLHF
D gene: -
clone size: many
J gene: TRBJ1-6
V gene: TRBV3-1

CDR3 DNA: TGCAGCGCGACCCTAGCGGGAGGGCCGAGTTCCTACGAGCAGTACTTC
CDR3 protein: CSATLAGGPSSYEQYF
D gene: TRBD2
clone size: many
J gene: TRBJ2-7
V gene: TRBV20-1

CDR3 DNA: TGTGCCAGCAGCTCCCCCGGGACTAGCGGGAGCACAGATACGCAGTATTTT
CDR3 protein: CASSSPGTSGSTDTQYF
D gene: TRBD2
clone size: -
J gene: TRBJ2-3
V gene: TRBV7-9

CDR3 DNA: TGTGCCAGCTCACTGGACACGGACTATGGCTACACCTTC
CDR3 protein: CASSLDTDYGYTF
D gene: -
clone size: many
J gene: TRBJ1-2
V gene: TRBV18

CDR3 DNA: TGTGCCAGCAGTTATAGCGGGGGGGCCGTAGATACGCAGTATTTT
CDR3 protein: CASSYSGGAVDTQYF
D gene: TRBD2
clone size: few
J gene: TRBJ2-3
V gene: TRBV7-8

CDR3 DNA: TGTGCCAGCAGCCGCCTAAATGAGCAGTTCTTC
CDR3 protein: CASSRLNEQFF
D gene: -
clone size: few
J gene: TRBJ2-1
V gene: TRBV9

CDR3 DNA: TGTGCCAGCAGCTTTGGGCCATCATCGGGTACGCAGTATTTT
CDR3 protein: CASSFGPSSGTQYF
D gene: -
clone size: -
J gene: TRBJ2-3
V gene: TRBV7-3

CDR3 DNA: TGTGCCAGCAGTGAGAGGGACTCTGGAAACACCATATATTTT
CDR3 protein: CASSERDSGNTIYF
D gene: -
clone size: -
J gene: TRBJ1-3
V gene: TRBV6-4

CDR3 DNA: TGTGCCAGCAGTAGCTCCGGGACAGGGTTGGCTGGAAACACCATATATTTT
CDR3 protein: CASSSSGTGLAGNTIYF
D gene: TRBD1
clone size: -
J gene: TRBJ1-3
V gene: TRBV6-1

CDR3 DNA: TGCAGTGCACCCCCTAGCGGACCCTACAATGAGCAGTTCTTC
CDR3 protein: CSAPPSGPYNEQFF
D gene: TRBD2
clone size: many
J gene: TRBJ2-1
V gene: TRBV20-1

CDR3 DNA: TGTGCCAGCTCATCAAGGAACCAAGAGACCCAGTACTTC
CDR3 protein: CASSSRNQETQYF
D gene: -
clone size: -
J gene: TRBJ2-5
V gene: TRBV18

CDR3 DNA: TGTGCCAGCACCTTGGGCTCGGTGGGGAACACTGAAGCTTTCTTT
CDR3 protein: CASTLGSVGNTEAFF
D gene: -
clone size: many
J gene: TRBJ1-1
V gene: TRBV12-3/TRBV12-4

CDR3 DNA: TGTGCCAGCAGCCTATACGCTTCTATAGCCAAAAACATTCAGTACTTC
CDR3 protein: CASSLYASIAKNIQYF
D gene: -
clone size: -
J gene: TRBJ2-4
V gene: TRBV11-2

CDR3 DNA: TGTGCCAGTAGCCCCGGGACTAGCGGGAGGGCCGGGTCCTACAATGAGCAGTTCTTC
CDR3 protein: CASSPGTSGRAGSYNEQFF
D gene: TRBD2
clone size: few
J gene: TRBJ2-1
V gene: TRBV19

CDR3 DNA: TGTGCCAGCAGCTTAGGTTCCCGCCAGGGCCAAGAGACCCAGTACTTC
CDR3 protein: CASSLGSRQGQETQYF
D gene: -
clone size: few
J gene: TRBJ2-5
V gene: TRBV11-1

CDR3 DNA: TGTGCCAGCATCTCAGCGGGGTCAGATACGCAGTATTTT
CDR3 protein: CASISAGSDTQYF
D gene: TRBD2
clone size: few
J gene: TRBJ2-3
V gene: TRBV6-2/TRBV6-3